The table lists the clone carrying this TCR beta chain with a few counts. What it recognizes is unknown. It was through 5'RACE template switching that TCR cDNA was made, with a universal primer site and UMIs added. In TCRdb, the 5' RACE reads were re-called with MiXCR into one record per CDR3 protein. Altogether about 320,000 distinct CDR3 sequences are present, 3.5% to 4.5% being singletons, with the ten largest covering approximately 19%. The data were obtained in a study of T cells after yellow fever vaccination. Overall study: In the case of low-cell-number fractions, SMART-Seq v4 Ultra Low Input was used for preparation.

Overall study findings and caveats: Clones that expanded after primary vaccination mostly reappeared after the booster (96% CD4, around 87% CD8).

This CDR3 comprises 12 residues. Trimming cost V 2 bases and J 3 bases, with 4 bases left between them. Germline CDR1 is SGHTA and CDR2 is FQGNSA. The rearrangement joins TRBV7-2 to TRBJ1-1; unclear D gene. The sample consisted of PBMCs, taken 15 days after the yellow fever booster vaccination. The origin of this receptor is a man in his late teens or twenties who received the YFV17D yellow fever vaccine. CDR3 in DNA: TGTGCCAGCAGCTTACGGTACACTGAAGCTTTCTTT. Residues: CASSLRYTEAFF. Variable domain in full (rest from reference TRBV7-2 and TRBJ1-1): GAGVSQSPSNKVTEKGKDVELRCDPISGHTALYWYRQSLGQGLEFLIYFQGNSAPDKSGLPSDRFSAERTGGSVSTLTIQRTQQEDSAVYLCASSLRYTEAFFGQGTRLTVV.